The 27 T cell receptor beta chains presented below share a single source sample, sequenced in a study of T cells after yellow fever vaccination. TCRdb used MiXCR to reprocess the 5' RACE reads, holding one entry per CDR3 protein. Among hundreds of thousands of distinct CDR3 sequences listed, around an eighth were seen once. The sequenced sample was PBMCs, obtained on the day of the yellow fever booster vaccination. Receptor source: a man younger than 45 who received the YFV17D yellow fever vaccine.

A few counts support this clonotype. The chain carries TRBV2 and TRBJ2-2, with TRBD1 identical over 8 bases. Per the germline V gene, CDR1 is SNHLY and CDR2 is FYNNEI. V lost 3 bases to trimming and J lost 1 base; unmatched junction nucleotides: 7. CDR3 size: 17 residues. In DNA, the CDR3 is TGTGCCAGCAGTGATTACGTGGGACAGGAGAACACCGGGGAGCTGTTTTTT. It specifies CASSDYVGQENTGELFF.

The V gene is TRBV7-9, the J gene TRBJ2-7; no clear D. This CDR3 spans 15 amino acids. Looked up from germline, CDR1 is SEHNR and CDR2 is FQNEAQ (reference sequence). The V gene lost 6 bases and the J gene lost 6 bases, with 21 bases spanning the gap. Here the CDR3 reads CASSPYHYSPGEQYF. CDR3 sequence (DNA): TGTGCCAGCAGTCCTTATCATTACAGCCCTGGCGAGCAGTACTTC.

Only a few counts were recorded for this clonotype. J is TRBJ2-2 and V is TRBV7-8; a weak D match, TRBD1 (5 bases). The ends were cut back, 4 bases at V and 7 bases at J, with 22 bases in the middle. The germline CDR1 and CDR2 sequences are SGHVS and FQNEAQ. The CDR3 is 17 residues long. The CDR3 DNA reads as TGTGCCAGCAGCTCCTCCCCAGGGCGACGGCCCAGCGGGGAGCTGTTTTTT. It encodes CASSSSPGRRPSGELFF.

This clonotype turned up a few times. The rearrangement joins TRBV7-9 to TRBJ2-3; TRBD1 might be the D (6 bases). Germline V gives CDR1 SEHNR, CDR2 FQNEAQ (reference sequence). The CDR3 length is 16 residues. The germline V and J ends were trimmed by 0 bases and 0 bases, with 10 bases remaining between them. The CDR3 DNA sequence: TGTGCCAGCAGCTTAGCGGGGGCCGTTAGCACAGATACGCAGTATTTT. It specifies CASSLAGAVSTDTQYF. Looking up the rest from reference TRBV7-9 and TRBJ2-3 gives the full variable domain: DTGVSQNPRHKITKRGQNVTFRCDPISEHNRLYWYRQTLGQGPEFLTYFQNEAQLEKSRLLSDRFSAERPKGSFSTLEIQRTEQGDSAMYLCASSLAGAVSTDTQYFGPGTRLTVL.

J is TRBJ2-7 and V is TRBV5-1; 13 nucleotides match TRBD2. After removal of 5 bases from V and 7 bases from J, the junction contained 6 bases not matched to a gene. The CDR3 runs to 14 residues. Germline assignment: CDR1 SGHRS and CDR2 YFSETQ. The CDR3 spells CASSSGTSGMEQYF. The CDR3 DNA is TGCGCCAGCAGTTCCGGGACTAGCGGGATGGAGCAGTACTTC.

This sequence joins TRBV20-1 and TRBJ2-3; a possible D gene is TRBD2 (6 bases). The CDR3 consists of 13 residues. The germline gives CDR1 DFQATT, CDR2 SNEGSKA (reference sequence). V lost 6 bases, J lost 3 bases, and 13 bases lay in between. CDR3 sequence (DNA): TGCAGTGCCGCGGACTATGAAACAGATACGCAGTATTTT. Translated, it gives CSAADYETDTQYF.

The gene calls are TRBV27 and TRBJ1-2; 8 positions match TRBD1. The CDR3 runs to 15 residues. The V segment lost 8 bases and the J segment 3 bases; nucleotides outside the gene matches: 11. From germline, CDR1 is MNHEY and CDR2 SMNVEV (reference sequence). CDR3 region: CASSRAGGFHYGYTF. CDR3 nucleotides: TGTGCCAGCTCTAGGGCAGGGGGCTTCCACTATGGCTACACCTTC.

This clonotype was detected a few times. The chain is built from TRBV18 and TRBJ2-3, with TRBD1 matching 9 bases. Losses at the gene ends were 4 bases for V and 3 bases for J; bases not matched to a gene: 8. The CDR3 extends over 16 amino acids. CDR1 is KGHSH, CDR2 LQKENI, per germline. This chain's CDR3 is CASSRSAGQGTDTQYF. The CDR3 nucleotides are TGTGCCAGCTCACGGTCGGCGGGACAGGGTACAGATACGCAGTATTTT.

J is TRBJ2-7 and V is TRBV20-1; D unclear. Trimming left V 3 bases short and J 6 bases short, with 6 bases between. The CDR3 contains 10 residues. CDR1 is DFQATT and CDR2 is SNEGSKA in the germline V gene (reference sequence). CDR3 sequence: CSASYGEQYF. The DNA of the CDR3 is TGCAGTGCTAGCTATGGCGAGCAGTACTTC.

The chain joins TRBV12-3 or TRBV12-4 to TRBJ2-2, with no clear D. V gave up 2 bases and J gave up 2 bases, with 9 bases separating them. This CDR3 has 15 residues. CDR3 residues: CASSLMSDNTGELFF. The CDR3 DNA follows: TGTGCCAGCAGTTTAATGAGCGATAACACCGGGGAGCTGTTTTTT.

CDR3 sequence: CASSLELAGGIRLNEQFF. The CDR3 nucleotides are TGCGCCAGCAGCTTGGAACTAGCGGGAGGTATCAGGTTGAATGAGCAGTTCTTC. This chain joins TRBV5-1 and TRBJ2-1; 12 positions agree with TRBD2. The length of the CDR3 is 18 residues. V shed 0 bases and J 7 bases; nucleotides not matched to a gene: 11. CDR1 is SGHRS and CDR2 is YFSETQ in the germline V gene.

CDR3 protein: CAWRIQGAETQYF. The CDR3 nucleotides read TGTGCCTGGAGGATTCAGGGGGCCGAGACCCAGTACTTC. The chain combines TRBV30 with TRBJ2-5, with TRBD1 matching 8 bases. Unmatched junction bases numbered 5, after V lost 3 bases and J lost 5 bases. Per germline, CDR1 GTSNPN and CDR2 SVGIG (reference sequence). CDR3 length: 13 residues.

This clonotype was seen more than once but under ten times. The junction shows a germline mismatch at one end, possibly a read error. The chain carries TRBV20-1 and TRBJ2-3, with 9 bases aligning to TRBD2. Germline V gene data show CDR1 as DFQATT and CDR2 as SNEGSKA (reference sequence). This CDR3 has 18 residues. CDR3 DNA sequence: TGCAGTGCCAGAGTCCAAGAGGGAGCGGGAGGTAGCACAGATACGCAGTATTTT. This codes for CSARVQEGAGGSTDTQYF.

The rearrangement links TRBV20-1 to TRBJ2-1; a possible D gene is TRBD1 (6 bases). V lost 0 bases to trimming and J lost 8 bases, with 11 bases between them. Germline-derived CDR1 and CDR2 are DFQATT and SNEGSKA (reference sequence). The CDR3 runs 13 residues. This CDR3 reads CSARDLQGDEQFF. The DNA for the CDR3 is TGCAGTGCTAGAGATCTACAGGGAGATGAGCAGTTCTTC.

V gene TRBV4-3 combines with J gene TRBJ1-4, with D unclear. The germline gives CDR1 LGHNA, CDR2 YSLEER. This CDR3 comprises 13 residues. Trimming removed 8 bases from V and 6 bases from J, with 13 bases in between. CDR3 protein: CASQPSWHEKLFF. Written as DNA, the CDR3 is TGCGCCAGCCAGCCCTCATGGCATGAAAAACTGTTTTTT.

The chain joins TRBV28 to TRBJ2-1; TRBD1 aligns across 7 bases. The CDR3 spans 17 residues. The V segment lost 3 bases and the J segment 8 bases; nucleotides outside the gene matches: 16. Germline CDR1 and CDR2: MDHEN and SYDVKM. CDR3 residues: CASSFWGRGTYLDEQFF. Written as DNA, the CDR3 is TGTGCCAGCAGTTTTTGGGGCAGGGGGACATATTTGGATGAGCAGTTCTTC.

This clonotype came up many times. The CDR3 region is CASSLELLAKNIQYF. The CDR3 nucleotides read TGTGCCAGCAGTTTAGAGCTCCTAGCCAAAAACATTCAGTACTTC. This chain connects TRBV2 to TRBJ2-4, with D hard to call. Trimming took 5 bases from V and 0 from J, leaving 11 bases between them. Looked up from germline, CDR1 is SNHLY and CDR2 is FYNNEI. The CDR3 is 15 residues long.

This clonotype has just a few counts. The chain employs TRBV20-1 and TRBJ2-2, with D possibly called TRBD1 or TRBD2 (5 bases each). The length of the CDR3 is 15 residues. Germline V lookup: CDR1 DFQATT, CDR2 SNEGSKA (reference sequence). The V end lost 2 bases, the J end lost 0 bases, and 10 bases lay between the germline ends. DNA for the CDR3: TGCAGTGCTAGACGGGGCCAGCCGAACACCGGGGAGCTGTTTTTT. Its translation is CSARRGQPNTGELFF.

The rearrangement links TRBV4-3 to TRBJ2-5, with TRBD2 identical over 13 bases. Germline V gene sequence: CDR1 LGHNA, CDR2 YSLEER. The CDR3 consists of 17 residues. Losses at the gene ends were 1 base for V and 4 bases for J; bases not matched to a gene: 6. CDR3 DNA sequence: TGCGCCAGCAGCCAAGGGAGGACTAGCGGGAGTGGAGAGACCCAGTACTTC. Translating it yields CASSQGRTSGSGETQYF.

This clonotype has more than one count but fewer than ten. This chain connects TRBV7-2 to TRBJ1-4; D possibly corresponds to TRBD1 (6 bases). This CDR3 comprises 13 residues. With 5 bases removed from V and 7 bases from J, the gap between germline ends came to 11 bases. CDR1 SGHTA and CDR2 FQGNSA come from the germline V gene. The CDR3 sequence is CASSRGPLEKLFF. The CDR3 nucleotides read TGTGCCAGCAGCCGGGGGCCCCTTGAAAAACTGTTTTTT.

The chain carries TRBV4-3 and TRBJ2-1; 8 bases are a match to TRBD2. The CDR3 has 14 residues. V shed 4 bases and J 9 bases; nucleotides not matched to a gene: 8. Germline lookup yields CDR1 LGHNA and CDR2 YSLEER. CDR3 amino acids: CASSPRLAWGEQFF. For the CDR3, the DNA is TGCGCCAGCAGCCCCAGACTAGCGTGGGGTGAGCAGTTCTTC.

The chain uses TRBV29-1 and TRBJ1-5; perhaps TRBD1 as D (5 bases). The germline V gene encodes CDR1 SQVTM and CDR2 ANQGSEA. Trimming cost V 5 bases and J 6 bases, with 17 bases left between them. The CDR3 covers 14 residues. The DNA for the CDR3 is TGCAGCGTTTCTTCCGACCTGGGGGGTCAGCCCCAGCATTTT. It is translated as CSVSSDLGGQPQHF. Full variable domain (outside the CDR3, taken from reference TRBV29-1 and TRBJ1-5): SAVISQKPSRDICQRGTSLTIQCQVDSQVTMMFWYRQQPGQSLTLIATANQGSEATYESGFVIDKFPISRPNLTFSTLTVSNMSPEDSSIYLCSVSSDLGGQPQHFGDGTRLSIL.

The chain carries TRBV12-3 or TRBV12-4 and TRBJ1-5; TRBD1 matches at 7 bases. V was pared by 6 bases and J by 2 bases, with 7 bases of the junction left unmatched. CDR3 size: 15 residues. For the CDR3, the DNA is TGTGCCAGCAGCCCTGGACAGGCGGGCAATCAGCCCCAGCATTTT. This encodes CASSPGQAGNQPQHF.

This clonotype was observed a handful of times. This rearrangement joins TRBV10-3 to TRBJ2-6; TRBD2 aligns across 9 bases. This CDR3 spans 20 amino acids. CDR1 is ENHRY, CDR2 SYGVKD, per germline. The V segment lost 2 bases and the J segment 2 bases; nucleotides outside the gene matches: 13. The CDR3 DNA follows: TGTGCCATCAGTGAGCCAGGGAGGGCTAGCGGGATCCCTGGGGCCAACGTCCTGACTTTC. Translation gives CAISEPGRASGIPGANVLTF.

The V gene is TRBV20-1, the J gene TRBJ1-1; perhaps TRBD1 as D (5 bases). Trimming took 3 bases from V and 3 from J, leaving 20 bases between them. In germline, CDR1 is DFQATT, CDR2 SNEGSKA (reference sequence). The CDR3 sequence is 16 residues long. DNA of the CDR3: TGCAGTGCTAGTAATAGCGGTCTTAAGGGGTACACTGAAGCTTTCTTT. Amino acids: CSASNSGLKGYTEAFF.

V gene TRBV24-1 combines with J gene TRBJ2-1; a possible D gene is TRBD2 (5 bases). The CDR3 loop spans 17 amino acids. Germline-derived CDR1 and CDR2 are KGHDR and SFDVKD. The germline V and J ends were trimmed by 4 bases and 0 bases, with 15 bases remaining between them. The CDR3, as DNA: TGTGCCACCAGTGACCGCGGACTGATGAGCTCCTACAATGAGCAGTTCTTC. Translated: CATSDRGLMSSYNEQFF.

The chain carries TRBV7-8 and TRBJ2-3; D is perhaps TRBD1 or TRBD2 (5 bases each). The V end was cut by 7 bases, the J end by 5 bases, with 19 bases between. CDR3 length: 15 residues. Germline-derived CDR1 and CDR2 are SGHVS and FQNEAQ. CDR3 coding DNA: TGTGCCAGCATCCCCCCCGGGACCCCGGGAGATACGCAGTATTTT. This codes for CASIPPGTPGDTQYF.